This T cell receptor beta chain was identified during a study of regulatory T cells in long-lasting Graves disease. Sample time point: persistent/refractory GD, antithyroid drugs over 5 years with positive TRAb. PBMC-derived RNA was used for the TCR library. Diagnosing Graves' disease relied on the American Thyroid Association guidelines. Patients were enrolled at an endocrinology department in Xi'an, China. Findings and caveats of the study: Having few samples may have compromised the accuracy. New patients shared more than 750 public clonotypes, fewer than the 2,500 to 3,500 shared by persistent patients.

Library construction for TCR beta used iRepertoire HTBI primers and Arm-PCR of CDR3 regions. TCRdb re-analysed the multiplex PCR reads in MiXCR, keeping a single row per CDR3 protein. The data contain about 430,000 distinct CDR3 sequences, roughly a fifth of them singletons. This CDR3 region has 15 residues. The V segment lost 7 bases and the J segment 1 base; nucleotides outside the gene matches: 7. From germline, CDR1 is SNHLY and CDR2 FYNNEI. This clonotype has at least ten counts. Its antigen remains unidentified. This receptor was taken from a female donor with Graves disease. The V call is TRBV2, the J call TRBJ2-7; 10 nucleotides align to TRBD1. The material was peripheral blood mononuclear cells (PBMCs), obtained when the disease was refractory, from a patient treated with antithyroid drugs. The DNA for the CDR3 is TGTGCCAGCACCGAGGGGGGACAGGGGTCCTACGAGCAGTACTTC. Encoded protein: CASTEGGQGSYEQYF.